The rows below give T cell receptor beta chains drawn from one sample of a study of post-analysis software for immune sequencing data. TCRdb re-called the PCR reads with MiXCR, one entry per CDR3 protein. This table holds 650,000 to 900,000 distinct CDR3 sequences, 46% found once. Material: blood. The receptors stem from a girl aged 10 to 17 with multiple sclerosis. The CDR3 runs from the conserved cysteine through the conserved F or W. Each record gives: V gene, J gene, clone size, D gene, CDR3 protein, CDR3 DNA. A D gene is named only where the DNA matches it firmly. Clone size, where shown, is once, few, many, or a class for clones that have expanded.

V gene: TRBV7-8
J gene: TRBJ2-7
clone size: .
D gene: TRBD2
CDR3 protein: CASTGGLAETYEQYF
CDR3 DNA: TGTGCCAGCACAGGGGGACTAGCGGAGACCTACGAGCAGTACTTC

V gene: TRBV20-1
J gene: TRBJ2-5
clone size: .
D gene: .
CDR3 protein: CSASYNQETRYF
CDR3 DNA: TGCAGTGCTAGTTATAACCAAGAGACCCGGTACTTC

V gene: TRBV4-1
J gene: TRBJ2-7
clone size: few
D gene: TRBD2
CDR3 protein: CASSQEPQREFDEQYF
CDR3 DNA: TGCGCCAGCAGCCAAGAGCCGCAGCGGGAGTTCGACGAGCAGTACTTC

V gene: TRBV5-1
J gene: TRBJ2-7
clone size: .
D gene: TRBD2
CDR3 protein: CASSKTSGTTYEQYF
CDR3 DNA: TGCGCCAGCAGCAAGACTAGCGGAACAACCTACGAGCAGTACTTC

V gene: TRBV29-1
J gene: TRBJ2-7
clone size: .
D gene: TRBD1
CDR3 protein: CSALTTGGYEQYF
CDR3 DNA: TGCAGCGCCTTAACGACAGGGGGGTACGAGCAGTACTTC

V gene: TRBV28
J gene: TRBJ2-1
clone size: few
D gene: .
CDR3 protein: CASSSRSGHEQFF
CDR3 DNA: TGTGCCAGCAGTTCTCGAAGCGGCCATGAGCAGTTCTTC

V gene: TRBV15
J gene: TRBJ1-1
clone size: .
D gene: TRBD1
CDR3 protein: CATSRAPGTGDPEAFF
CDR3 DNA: TGTGCCACCAGCAGAGCTCCCGGGACAGGGGACCCTGAAGCTTTCTTT

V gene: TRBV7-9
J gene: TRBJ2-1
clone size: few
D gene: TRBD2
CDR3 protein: CASSAGTRDYNEQFF
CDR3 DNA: TGTGCCAGCAGCGCCGGGACTAGGGATTACAATGAGCAGTTCTTC

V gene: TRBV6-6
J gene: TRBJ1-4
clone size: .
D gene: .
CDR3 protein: CASRSRDNMGSNEKRFF
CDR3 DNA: TGTGCCAGCAGAAGCCGGGACAACATGGGTTCTAATGAAAAACGGTTTTTT

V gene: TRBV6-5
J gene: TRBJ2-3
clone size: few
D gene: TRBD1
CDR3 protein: CATLGQGRDTQYF
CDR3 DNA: TGTGCCACCCTGGGACAGGGGAGAGATACGCAGTATTTT

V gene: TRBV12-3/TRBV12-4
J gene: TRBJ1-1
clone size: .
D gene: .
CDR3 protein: CASRRGVNTEAFF
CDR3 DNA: TGTGCCAGCAGGCGGGGGGTTAACACTGAAGCTTTCTTT

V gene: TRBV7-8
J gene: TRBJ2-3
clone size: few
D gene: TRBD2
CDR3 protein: CASSLAPTSSTDTQYF
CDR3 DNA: TGTGCCAGCAGCTTAGCTCCGACTAGCTCCACAGATACGCAGTATTTT

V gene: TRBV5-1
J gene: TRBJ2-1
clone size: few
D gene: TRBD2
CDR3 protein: CASSLLAGNNEQFF
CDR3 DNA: TGCGCCAGCAGCTTGCTAGCGGGAAACAATGAGCAGTTCTTC

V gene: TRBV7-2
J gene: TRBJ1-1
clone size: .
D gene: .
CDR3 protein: CASSQQSRVEAFF
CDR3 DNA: TGTGCCAGCAGCCAACAGAGTAGGGTCGAAGCTTTCTTT

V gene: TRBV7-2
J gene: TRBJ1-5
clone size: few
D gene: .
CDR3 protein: CASSPFPNQPQHF
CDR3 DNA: TGTGCCAGCAGCCCCTTTCCCAATCAGCCCCAGCATTTT

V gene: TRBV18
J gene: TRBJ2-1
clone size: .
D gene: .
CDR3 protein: CASSPDLEVDEQFF
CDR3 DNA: TGTGCCAGCTCACCAGATCTAGAGGTGGATGAGCAGTTCTTC

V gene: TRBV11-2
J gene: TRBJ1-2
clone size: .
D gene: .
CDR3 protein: CASSPTDAYGYTF
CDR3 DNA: TGTGCCAGCAGTCCCACGGACGCCTATGGCTACACCTTC

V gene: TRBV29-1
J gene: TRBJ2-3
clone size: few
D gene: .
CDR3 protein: CSVVRTLPGTDTQYF
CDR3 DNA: TGCAGCGTTGTCCGGACTCTCCCGGGCACAGATACGCAGTATTTT

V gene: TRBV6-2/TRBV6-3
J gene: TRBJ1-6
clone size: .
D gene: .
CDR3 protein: CASRTQGVPLHF
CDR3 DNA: TGTGCCAGTAGGACACAGGGAGTTCCCCTCCACTTT

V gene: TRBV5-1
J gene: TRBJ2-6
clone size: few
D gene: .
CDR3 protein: CASSLGVDDSGANVLTF
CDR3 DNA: TGCGCCAGCAGCTTGGGGGTCGACGATTCTGGGGCCAACGTCCTGACTTTC

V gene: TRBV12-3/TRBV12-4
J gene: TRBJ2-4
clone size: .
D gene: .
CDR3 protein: CASSLAETGNIQYF
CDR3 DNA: TGTGCCAGCAGTTTAGCGGAAACAGGAAACATTCAGTACTTC

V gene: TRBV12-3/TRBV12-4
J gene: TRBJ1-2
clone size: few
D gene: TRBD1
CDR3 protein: CASSTHRGRGYGYTF
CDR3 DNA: TGTGCCAGCAGTACGCACAGGGGGCGCGGCTATGGCTACACCTTC

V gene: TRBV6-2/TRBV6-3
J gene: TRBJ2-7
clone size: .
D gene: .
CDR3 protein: CASSYSRRDNTYEQYF
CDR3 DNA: TGTGCCAGCAGTTACTCGAGGCGGGACAATACCTACGAGCAGTACTTC

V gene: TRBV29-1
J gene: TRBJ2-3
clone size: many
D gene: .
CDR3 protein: CSVRGGATDTQYF
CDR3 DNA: TGCAGCGTCCGCGGTGGAGCCACAGATACGCAGTATTTT

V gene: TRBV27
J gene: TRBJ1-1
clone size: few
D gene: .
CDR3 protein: CASTLGLNTEAFF
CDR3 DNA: TGTGCCAGCACCCTTGGGCTGAACACTGAAGCTTTCTTT

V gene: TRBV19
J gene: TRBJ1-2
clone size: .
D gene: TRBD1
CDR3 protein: CASSIATGGAGYGYTF
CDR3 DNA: TGTGCCAGTAGTATCGCGACAGGGGGCGCGGGCTATGGCTACACCTTC

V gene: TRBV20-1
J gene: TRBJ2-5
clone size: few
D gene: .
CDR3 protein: CSAREPAETYQETQYF
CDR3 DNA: TGCAGTGCTAGAGAGCCGGCTGAAACGTACCAAGAGACCCAGTACTTC

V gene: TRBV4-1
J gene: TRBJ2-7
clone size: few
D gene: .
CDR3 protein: CASSQESGQFEQYF
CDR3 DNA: TGCGCCAGCAGCCAAGAATCAGGGCAATTCGAGCAGTACTTC

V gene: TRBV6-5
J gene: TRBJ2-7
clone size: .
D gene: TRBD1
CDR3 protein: CASNRPGQGSYEQYF
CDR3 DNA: TGTGCCAGCAACCGACCGGGACAGGGGAGCTACGAGCAGTACTTC

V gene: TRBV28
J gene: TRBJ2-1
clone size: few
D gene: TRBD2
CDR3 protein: CASRASGVYEQFF
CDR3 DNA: TGTGCCAGCAGGGCTAGCGGGGTCTATGAGCAGTTCTTC

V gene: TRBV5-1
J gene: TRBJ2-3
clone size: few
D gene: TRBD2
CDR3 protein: CASSLQSWLAGGLSTDTQYF
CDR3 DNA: TGCGCCAGCAGCTTGCAATCCTGGCTAGCGGGAGGGCTGAGTACAGATACGCAGTATTTT

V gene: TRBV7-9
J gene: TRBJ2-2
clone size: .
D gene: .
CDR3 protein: CASSPVSGTNTGELFF
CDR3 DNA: TGTGCCAGCAGCCCCGTATCCGGGACGAACACCGGGGAGCTGTTTTTT

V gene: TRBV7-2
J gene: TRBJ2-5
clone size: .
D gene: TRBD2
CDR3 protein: CASSVGGSEKTQYF
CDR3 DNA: TGTGCCAGCAGCGTTGGCGGGAGTGAGAAGACCCAGTACTTC

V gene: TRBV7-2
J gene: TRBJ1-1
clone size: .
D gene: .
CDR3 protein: CASSLLPGAPEAFF
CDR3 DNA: TGTGCCAGCAGCCTACTCCCTGGAGCCCCCGAAGCTTTCTTT

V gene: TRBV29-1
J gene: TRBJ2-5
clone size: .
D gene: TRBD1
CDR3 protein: CSVKTTGAGLRQYF
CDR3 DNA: TGCAGCGTAAAAACAACAGGGGCCGGGTTGAGACAGTACTTC

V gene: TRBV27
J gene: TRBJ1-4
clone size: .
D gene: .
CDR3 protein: CASGRGATNEKLFF
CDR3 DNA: TGTGCCAGCGGAAGAGGGGCAACTAATGAAAAACTGTTTTTT